This T cell receptor beta chain came from a study of shared clonotypes between healthy human individuals. On this clone: Its antigen is not identified.

Naivety among CD8 cells was defined by CD45RO negativity and positive CCR7 selection, thereby excluding terminally differentiated effector memory CD45RA+ cells. Repertoires were generated with immunoSEQ multiplex PCR, while TCRdb's copy carries only in-frame clones and drops some. The table includes about 2,100,000 clones, more than 85% detected once. Trimming shortened V by 5 bases and J by 2 bases, and 18 bases separated the two germline ends. This CDR3 is 16 amino acids long. Germline CDR1 and CDR2: SGHNT and YENEEA. General study results and limits: Relative to clonotypes present in all four donors, those not shared had lower generation probabilities. Sampling used blood alone; tissue repertoires probably differ.

The genes are TRBV11-3 and TRBJ2-5, with a possible D match to TRBD2 (6 bases). This receptor was taken from a man between 18 and 35 years old in good health. Some clones in this sample may be carry-over from other donors' samples. Sequenced input: naive CD8+ T cells from PBMCs. For the CDR3, the DNA is TGTGCCAGCAGCCCCGGCCTGGAGGGGTTTCAAGAGACCCAGTACTTC. Its protein is CASSPGLEGFQETQYF. The whole variable domain, remainder taken from reference TRBV11-3 and TRBJ2-5, is EAGVVQSPRYKIIEKKQPVAFWCNPISGHNTLYWYLQNLGQGPELLIRYENEEAVDDSQLPKDRFSAERLKGVDSTLKIQPAELGDSAVYLCASSPGLEGFQETQYFGPGTRLLVL.